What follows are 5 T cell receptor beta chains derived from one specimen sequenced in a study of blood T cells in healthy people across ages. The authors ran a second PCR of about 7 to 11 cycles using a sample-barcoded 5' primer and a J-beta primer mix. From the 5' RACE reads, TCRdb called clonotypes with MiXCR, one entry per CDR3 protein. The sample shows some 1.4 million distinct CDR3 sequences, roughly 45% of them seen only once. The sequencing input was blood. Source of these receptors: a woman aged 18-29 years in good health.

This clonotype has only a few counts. The CDR3 loop is CASSYSYMTSGMGNEQFF. CDR3 coding DNA: TGTGCCAGCAGTTACTCCTATATGACTAGCGGGATGGGGAATGAGCAGTTCTTC. The chain carries TRBV6-2 or TRBV6-3 and TRBJ2-1, with 11 bases identical to TRBD2. The ends lost 0 bases at V and 7 bases at J; junction bases unmatched: 11. This CDR3 spans 18 amino acids. Germline CDR1 is MNHEY and CDR2 is SVGEGT.

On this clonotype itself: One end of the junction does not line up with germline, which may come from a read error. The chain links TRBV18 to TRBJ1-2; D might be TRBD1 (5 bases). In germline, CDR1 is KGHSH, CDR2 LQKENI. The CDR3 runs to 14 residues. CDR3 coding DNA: TGTGCCAACTCACCAGGAGGGGCCCAATATGGCTACACCTTC. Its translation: CANSPGGAQYGYTF. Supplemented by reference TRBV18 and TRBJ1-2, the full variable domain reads NAGVMQNPRHLVRRRGQEARLRCSPMKGHSHVYWYRQLPEEGLKFMVYLQKENIIDESGMPKERFSAEFPKEGPSILRIQQVVRGDSAAYFCANSPGGAQYGYTFGSGTRLTVV.

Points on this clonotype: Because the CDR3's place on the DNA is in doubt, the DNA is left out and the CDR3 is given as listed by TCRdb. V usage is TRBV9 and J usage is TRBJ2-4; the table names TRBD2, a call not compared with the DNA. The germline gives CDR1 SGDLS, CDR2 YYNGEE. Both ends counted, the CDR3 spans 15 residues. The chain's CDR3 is CASSVGVGEGNIRYF.

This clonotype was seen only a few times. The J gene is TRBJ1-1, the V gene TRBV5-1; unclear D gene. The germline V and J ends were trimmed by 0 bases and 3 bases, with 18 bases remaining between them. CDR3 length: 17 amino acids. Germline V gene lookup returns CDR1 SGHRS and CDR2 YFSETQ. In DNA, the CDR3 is TGCGCCAGCAGCTTGGGGAGCGACTGGCGGTGGGACACTGAAGCTTTCTTT. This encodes CASSLGSDWRWDTEAFF. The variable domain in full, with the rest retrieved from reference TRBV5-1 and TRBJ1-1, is KAGVTQTPRYLIKTRGQQVTLSCSPISGHRSVSWYQQTPGQGLQFLFEYFSETQRNKGNFPGRFSGRQFSNSRSEMNVSTLELGDSALYLCASSLGSDWRWDTEAFFGQGTRLTVV.

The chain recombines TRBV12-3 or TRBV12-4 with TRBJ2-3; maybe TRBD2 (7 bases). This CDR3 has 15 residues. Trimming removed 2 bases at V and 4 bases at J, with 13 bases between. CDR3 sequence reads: CASSLSQGRADTQYF. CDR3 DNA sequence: TGTGCCAGCAGTTTATCTCAGGGGAGGGCAGATACGCAGTATTTT.